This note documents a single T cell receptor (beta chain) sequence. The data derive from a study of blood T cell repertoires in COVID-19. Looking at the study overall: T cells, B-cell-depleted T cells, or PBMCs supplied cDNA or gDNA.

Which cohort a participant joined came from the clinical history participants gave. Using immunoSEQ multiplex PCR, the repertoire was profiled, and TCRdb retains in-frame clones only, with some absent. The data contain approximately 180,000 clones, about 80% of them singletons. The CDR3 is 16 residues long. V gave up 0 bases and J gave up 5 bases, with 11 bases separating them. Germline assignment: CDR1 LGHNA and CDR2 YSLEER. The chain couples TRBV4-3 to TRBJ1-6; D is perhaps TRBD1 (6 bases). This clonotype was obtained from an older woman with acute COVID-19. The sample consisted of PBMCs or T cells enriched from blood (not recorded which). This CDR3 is CASSQDPGQNNSPLHF. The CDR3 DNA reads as TGCGCCAGCAGCCAAGACCCGGGACAAAATAATTCACCCCTCCACTTT.